This is a list of T cell receptor beta chains from one sample in a study of Graves' ophthalmopathy and Graves' hyperthyroidism. TCRdb itself ran the multiplex PCR reads through MiXCR, one entry per CDR3 protein. The sample records some 1.1 million distinct CDR3 sequences, around a third being singletons. Specimen: peripheral blood or thyroid tissue (not recorded which). All receptors derive from an adult man with Graves' hyperthyroidism. The CDR3 runs from the conserved cysteine through the conserved F or W. The order of the fields is CDR3 protein, V gene, clone size, J gene. Not all rows give a size; the values are once, few, many and, for expanded clones, a class.

CDR3 protein: CASTGLGGSETQYF
V gene: TRBV7-2
clone size: many
J gene: TRBJ2-5

CDR3 protein: CASSVGLREPQHF
V gene: TRBV7-9
clone size: few
J gene: TRBJ1-5

CDR3 protein: CASSQDWSGREKLFF
V gene: TRBV4-1
clone size: few
J gene: TRBJ1-4

CDR3 protein: CASSDTYEQYF
V gene: TRBV7-6
clone size: many
J gene: TRBJ2-7

CDR3 protein: CASTRGGTAATGELFF
V gene: TRBV19
clone size: few
J gene: TRBJ2-2

CDR3 protein: CASSLGADSGANVLTF
V gene: TRBV5-1
clone size: .
J gene: TRBJ2-6

CDR3 protein: CAISDLADRGETQYF
V gene: TRBV10-3
clone size: .
J gene: TRBJ2-5

CDR3 protein: CASRMTGGGRTEAFF
V gene: TRBV6-5
clone size: few
J gene: TRBJ1-1

CDR3 protein: CATSRDLEGGGYTF
V gene: TRBV15
clone size: .
J gene: TRBJ1-2

CDR3 protein: CASSSRQGFPGYTF
V gene: TRBV12-3/TRBV12-4
clone size: .
J gene: TRBJ1-2

CDR3 protein: CASSTSGKANSPLHF
V gene: TRBV6-5
clone size: many
J gene: TRBJ1-6

CDR3 protein: CASSDQGEELFF
V gene: TRBV2
clone size: .
J gene: TRBJ2-2

CDR3 protein: CASSQVLAGNANTGELFF
V gene: TRBV4-1
clone size: .
J gene: TRBJ2-2

CDR3 protein: CASSFVGGTQYF
V gene: TRBV7-6
clone size: .
J gene: TRBJ2-5

CDR3 protein: CASSWTGPVTF
V gene: TRBV7-2
clone size: .
J gene: TRBJ1-2

CDR3 protein: CASGSYGGLASGYTF
V gene: TRBV6-5
clone size: many
J gene: TRBJ1-2

CDR3 protein: CASKGREASDEKLFF
V gene: TRBV19
clone size: .
J gene: TRBJ1-4

CDR3 protein: CASSLDYDSPLHF
V gene: TRBV5-1
clone size: many
J gene: TRBJ1-6

CDR3 protein: CASSVGGLSTEAFF
V gene: TRBV9
clone size: many
J gene: TRBJ1-1

CDR3 protein: CASSEGSDYEQYF
V gene: TRBV25-1
clone size: many
J gene: TRBJ2-7

CDR3 protein: CASSKSRHDEQYF
V gene: TRBV7-7
clone size: few
J gene: TRBJ2-7

CDR3 protein: CASSLAESEAFF
V gene: TRBV7-9
clone size: .
J gene: TRBJ1-1

CDR3 protein: CASSPRANLMNTEAFF
V gene: TRBV7-8
clone size: few
J gene: TRBJ1-1

CDR3 protein: CASSLERAHTEAFF
V gene: TRBV7-9
clone size: many
J gene: TRBJ1-1

CDR3 protein: CASTQTGKNGELFF
V gene: TRBV6-5
clone size: .
J gene: TRBJ2-2

CDR3 protein: CASSESLASNQPQHF
V gene: TRBV2
clone size: .
J gene: TRBJ1-5

CDR3 protein: CSVRGGNYGYTF
V gene: TRBV29-1
clone size: many
J gene: TRBJ1-2

CDR3 protein: CASKSGTSGPREAMTQYF
V gene: TRBV27
clone size: few
J gene: TRBJ2-5

CDR3 protein: CASSFRGSTSGRGGANVLTF
V gene: TRBV13
clone size: many
J gene: TRBJ2-6

CDR3 protein: CASSSTRTVQNTEAFF
V gene: TRBV7-9
clone size: many
J gene: TRBJ1-1

CDR3 protein: CASSYSSMGRNTEAFF
V gene: TRBV6-6
clone size: .
J gene: TRBJ1-1

CDR3 protein: CASSQTGTVFYEQYF
V gene: TRBV4-2
clone size: .
J gene: TRBJ2-7

CDR3 protein: CASSLGTRENQPQHF
V gene: TRBV11-2
clone size: once
J gene: TRBJ1-5

CDR3 protein: CASSQDGAGLNTEAFF
V gene: TRBV4-3
clone size: .
J gene: TRBJ1-1

CDR3 protein: CATSNAGRGEQYF
V gene: TRBV15
clone size: .
J gene: TRBJ2-7

CDR3 protein: CASSFLDSGKKAGELFF
V gene: TRBV25-1
clone size: .
J gene: TRBJ2-2

CDR3 protein: CASSQGTGVNEKLFF
V gene: TRBV4-1
clone size: .
J gene: TRBJ1-4